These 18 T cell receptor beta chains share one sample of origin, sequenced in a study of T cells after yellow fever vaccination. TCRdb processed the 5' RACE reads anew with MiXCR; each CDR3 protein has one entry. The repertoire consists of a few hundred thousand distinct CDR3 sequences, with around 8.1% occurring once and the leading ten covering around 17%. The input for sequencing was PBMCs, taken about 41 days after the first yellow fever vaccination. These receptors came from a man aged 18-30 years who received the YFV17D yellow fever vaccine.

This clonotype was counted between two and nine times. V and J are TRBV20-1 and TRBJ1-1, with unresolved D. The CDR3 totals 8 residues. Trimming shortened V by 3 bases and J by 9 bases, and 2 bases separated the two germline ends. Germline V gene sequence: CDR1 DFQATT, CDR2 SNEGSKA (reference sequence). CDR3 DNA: TGCAGTGCTAGGCAAGCTTTCTTT. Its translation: CSARQAFF.

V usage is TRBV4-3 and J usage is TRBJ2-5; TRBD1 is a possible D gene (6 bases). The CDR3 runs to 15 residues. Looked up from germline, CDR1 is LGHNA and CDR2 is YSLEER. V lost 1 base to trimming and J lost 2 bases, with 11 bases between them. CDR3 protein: CASSQGGLRQETQYF. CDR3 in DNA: TGCGCCAGCAGCCAAGGGGGGCTGCGGCAAGAGACCCAGTACTTC.

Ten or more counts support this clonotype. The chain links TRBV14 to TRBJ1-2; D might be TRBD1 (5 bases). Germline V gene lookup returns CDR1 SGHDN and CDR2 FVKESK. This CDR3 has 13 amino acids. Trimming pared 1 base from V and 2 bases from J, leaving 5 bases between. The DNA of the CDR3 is TGTGCCAGCAGCCAAGGGGGGAACTATGGCTACACCTTC. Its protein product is CASSQGGNYGYTF.

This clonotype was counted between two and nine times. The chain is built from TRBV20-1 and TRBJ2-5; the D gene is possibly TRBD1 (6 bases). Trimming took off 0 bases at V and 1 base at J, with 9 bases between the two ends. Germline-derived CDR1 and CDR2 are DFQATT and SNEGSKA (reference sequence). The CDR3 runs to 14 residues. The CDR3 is CSARDLDSQETQYF. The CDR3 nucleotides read TGCAGTGCTAGAGATCTGGACAGCCAAGAGACCCAGTACTTC.

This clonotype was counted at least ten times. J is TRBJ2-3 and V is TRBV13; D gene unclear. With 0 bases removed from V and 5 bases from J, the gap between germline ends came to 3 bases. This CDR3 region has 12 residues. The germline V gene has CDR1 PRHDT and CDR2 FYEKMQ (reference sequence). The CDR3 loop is CASSLGVDTQYF. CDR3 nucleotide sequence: TGTGCCAGCAGCTTAGGGGTAGATACGCAGTATTTT.

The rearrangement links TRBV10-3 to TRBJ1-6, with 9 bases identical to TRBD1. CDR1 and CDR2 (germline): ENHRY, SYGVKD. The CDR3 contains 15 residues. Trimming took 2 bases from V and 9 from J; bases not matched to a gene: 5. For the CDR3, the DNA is TGTGCCATCAGTGAGCGACAGGGGGATGGTTCACCCCTCCACTTT. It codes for CAISERQGDGSPLHF.

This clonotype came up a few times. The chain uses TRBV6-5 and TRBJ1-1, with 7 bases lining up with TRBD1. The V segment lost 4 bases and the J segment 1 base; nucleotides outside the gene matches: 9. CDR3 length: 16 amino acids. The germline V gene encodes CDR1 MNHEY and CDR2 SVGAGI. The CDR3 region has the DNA TGTGCCAGCAGTTGGGACAGCAGGGAGTGGAACACTGAAGCTTTCTTT. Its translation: CASSWDSREWNTEAFF.

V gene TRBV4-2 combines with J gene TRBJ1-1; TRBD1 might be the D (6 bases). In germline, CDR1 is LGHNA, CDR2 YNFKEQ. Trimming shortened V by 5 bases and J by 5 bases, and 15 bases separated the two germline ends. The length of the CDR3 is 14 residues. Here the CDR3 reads CASSRQDLGTEAFF. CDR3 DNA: TGTGCCAGCAGCAGACAGGATTTAGGGACTGAAGCTTTCTTT.

CDR3 sequence reads: CASSLEEGVGNQPQHF. In DNA form, the CDR3 reads TGTGCCAGCAGCTTGGAGGAGGGGGTGGGCAATCAGCCCCAGCATTTT. The chain combines TRBV5-8 with TRBJ1-5; a possible D gene is TRBD1 (6 bases). The CDR3 spans 16 residues. With 0 bases removed from V and 2 bases from J, the gap between germline ends came to 12 bases. Germline loops: CDR1 SGHTS, CDR2 YDEGEE.

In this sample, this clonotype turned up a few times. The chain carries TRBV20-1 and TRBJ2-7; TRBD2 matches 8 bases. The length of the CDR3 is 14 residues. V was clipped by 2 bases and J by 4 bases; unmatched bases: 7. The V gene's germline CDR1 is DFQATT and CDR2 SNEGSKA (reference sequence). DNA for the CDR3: TGCAGTGCTAGAACGCGGGGGGCGAATTACGAGCAGTACGTC. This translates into CSARTRGANYEQYV.

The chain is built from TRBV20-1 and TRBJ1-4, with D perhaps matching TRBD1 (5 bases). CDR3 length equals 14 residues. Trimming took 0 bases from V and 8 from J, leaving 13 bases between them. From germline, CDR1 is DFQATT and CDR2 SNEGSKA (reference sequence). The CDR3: CSARDRRGDEKLFF. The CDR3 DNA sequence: TGCAGTGCTAGAGATCGTAGGGGAGACGAAAAACTGTTTTTT.

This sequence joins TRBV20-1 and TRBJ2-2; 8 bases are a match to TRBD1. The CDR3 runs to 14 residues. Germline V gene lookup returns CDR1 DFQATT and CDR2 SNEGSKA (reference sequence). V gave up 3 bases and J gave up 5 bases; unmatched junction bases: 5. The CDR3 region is CSASLGQGTGELFF. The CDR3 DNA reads TGCAGTGCTAGTCTAGGACAGGGTACCGGGGAGCTGTTTTTT.

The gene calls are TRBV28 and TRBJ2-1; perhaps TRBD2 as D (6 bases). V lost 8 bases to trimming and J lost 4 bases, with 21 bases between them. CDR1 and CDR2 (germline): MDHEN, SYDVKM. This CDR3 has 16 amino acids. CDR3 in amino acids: CASGTGEDYLYNEQFF. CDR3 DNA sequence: TGTGCCAGCGGTACGGGAGAGGACTACCTATACAATGAGCAGTTCTTC.

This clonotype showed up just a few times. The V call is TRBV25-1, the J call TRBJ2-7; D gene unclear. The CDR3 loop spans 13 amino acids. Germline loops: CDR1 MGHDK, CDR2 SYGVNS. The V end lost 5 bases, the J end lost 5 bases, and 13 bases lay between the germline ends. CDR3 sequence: CASSRGVAHEQYF. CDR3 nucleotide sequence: TGTGCCAGCAGTAGAGGAGTAGCCCACGAGCAGTACTTC.

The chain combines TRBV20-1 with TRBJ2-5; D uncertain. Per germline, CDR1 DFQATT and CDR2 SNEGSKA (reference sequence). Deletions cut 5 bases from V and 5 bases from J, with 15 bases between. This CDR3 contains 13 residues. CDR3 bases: TGCAGTGCTCCAACCGGGCGTGGGGAGACCCAGTACTTC. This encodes CSAPTGRGETQYF.

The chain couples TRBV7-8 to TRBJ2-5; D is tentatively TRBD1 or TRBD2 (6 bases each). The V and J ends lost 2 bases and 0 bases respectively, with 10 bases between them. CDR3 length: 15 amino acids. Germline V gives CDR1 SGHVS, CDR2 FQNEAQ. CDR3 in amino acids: CASSLWGAHQETQYF. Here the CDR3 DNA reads TGTGCCAGCAGCTTATGGGGGGCCCACCAAGAGACCCAGTACTTC. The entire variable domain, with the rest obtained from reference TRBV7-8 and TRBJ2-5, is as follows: GAGVSQSPRYKVAKRGQDVALRCDPISGHVSLFWYQQALGQGPEFLTYFQNEAQLDKSGLPSDRFFAERPEGSVSTLKIQRTQQEDSAVYLCASSLWGAHQETQYFGPGTRLLVL.

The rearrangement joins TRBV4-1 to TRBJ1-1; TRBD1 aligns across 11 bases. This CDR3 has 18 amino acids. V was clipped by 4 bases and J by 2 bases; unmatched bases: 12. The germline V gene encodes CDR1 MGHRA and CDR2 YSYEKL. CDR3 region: CASSRRIWTGGNNTEAFF. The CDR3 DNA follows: TGCGCCAGCAGCCGCCGAATTTGGACAGGGGGCAACAACACTGAAGCTTTCTTT.

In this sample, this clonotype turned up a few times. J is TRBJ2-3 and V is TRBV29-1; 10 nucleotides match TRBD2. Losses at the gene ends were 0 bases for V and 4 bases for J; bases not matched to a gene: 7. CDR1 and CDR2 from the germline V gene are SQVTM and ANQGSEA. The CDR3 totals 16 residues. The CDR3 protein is CSVEDWSGGASDTQYF. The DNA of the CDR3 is TGCAGCGTTGAAGACTGGAGCGGGGGGGCCTCAGATACGCAGTATTTT.